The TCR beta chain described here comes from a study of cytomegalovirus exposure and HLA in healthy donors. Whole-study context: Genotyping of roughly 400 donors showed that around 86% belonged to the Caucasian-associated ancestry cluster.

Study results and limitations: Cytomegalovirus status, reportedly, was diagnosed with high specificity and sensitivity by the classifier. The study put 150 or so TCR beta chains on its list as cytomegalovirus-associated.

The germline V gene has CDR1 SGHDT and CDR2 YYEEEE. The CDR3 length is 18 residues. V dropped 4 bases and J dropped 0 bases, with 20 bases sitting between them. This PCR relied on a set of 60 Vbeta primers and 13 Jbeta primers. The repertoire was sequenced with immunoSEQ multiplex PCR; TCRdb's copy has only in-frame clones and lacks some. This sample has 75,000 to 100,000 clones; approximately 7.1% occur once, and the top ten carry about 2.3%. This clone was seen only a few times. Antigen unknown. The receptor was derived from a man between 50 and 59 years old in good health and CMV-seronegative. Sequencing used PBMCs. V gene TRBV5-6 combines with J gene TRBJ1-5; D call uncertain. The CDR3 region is CASSTSLAGNPSNQPQHF. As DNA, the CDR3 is TGTGCCAGCAGCACCTCCCTTGCGGGAAACCCTAGCAATCAGCCCCAGCATTTT. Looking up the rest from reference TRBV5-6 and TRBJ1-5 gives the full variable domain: DAGVTQSPTHLIKTRGQQVTLRCSPKSGHDTVSWYQQALGQGPQFIFQYYEEEERQRGNFPDRFSGHQFPNYSSELNVNALLLGDSALYLCASSTSLAGNPSNQPQHFGDGTRLSIL.